Presented here are 16 T cell receptor beta chains from one specimen sequenced in a study of blood T cell repertoires in COVID-19. Clones were read by immunoSEQ multiplex PCR, and TCRdb kept only the in-frame ones, dropping some. The sample has about 160,000 clones; over 75% are singletons. The sequencing sample was made of peripheral blood. The receptors derive from a man between 18 and 29 years old with COVID-19, enrolled during active disease.

The CDR3 loop is CASTPRWTGLSGTEAFF. The CDR3 DNA follows: TGTGCCAGTACCCCTAGGTGGACAGGGCTGAGTGGCACTGAAGCTTTCTTT. The genes are TRBV19 and TRBJ1-1; 8 positions match TRBD1. In germline, CDR1 is LNHDA, CDR2 SQIVND (reference sequence). Trimming took 7 bases from V and 4 from J; bases not matched to a gene: 17. This CDR3 is built from 17 residues.

This clone has only one observation. V gene TRBV13 combines with J gene TRBJ2-1; TRBD2 matches at 13 bases. Trimming removed 4 bases from V and 2 bases from J; junction bases left unmatched: 2. From germline, CDR1 is PRHDT and CDR2 FYEKMQ (reference sequence). This CDR3 contains 16 residues. DNA of the CDR3: TGTGCCAGCAGCTACGGACTAGCGGGAGCCTACAATGAGCAGTTCTTC. Protein: CASSYGLAGAYNEQFF.

The rearrangement uses TRBV7-2 and TRBJ1-1; tentatively, D is TRBD1 (6 bases). V shed 5 bases and J shed 0 bases, with 13 bases lying between them. There are 15 residues in the CDR3. The germline CDR1 and CDR2 sequences are SGHTA and FQGNSA. Here the CDR3 DNA reads TGTGCCAGCAGCCTCGCACAGGGCATGAACACTGAAGCTTTCTTT. Translated, it gives CASSLAQGMNTEAFF.

This clone was detected only a few times. V is TRBV19 and J is TRBJ2-4; D ambiguous. Germline V gene sequence: CDR1 LNHDA, CDR2 SQIVND (reference sequence). V lost 4 bases, J lost 7 bases, and 11 bases lay in between. The CDR3 is made up of 13 amino acids. The CDR3 here is CASSTTEMNIQYF. Written as DNA, the CDR3 is TGTGCCAGTAGTACTACAGAGATGAACATTCAGTACTTC.

CDR3 region: CASSLGPSDYEQYF. CDR3 in DNA: TGCGCCAGCAGCTTGGGGCCTAGCGATTACGAGCAGTACTTC. The chain employs TRBV5-1 and TRBJ2-7; tentative D call: TRBD2 (6 bases). The length of the CDR3 is 14 residues. V was clipped by 0 bases and J by 4 bases, with 11 bases between them. CDR1 and CDR2 from the germline V gene are SGHRS and YFSETQ. Variable domain in full (rest from reference TRBV5-1 and TRBJ2-7): KAGVTQTPRYLIKTRGQQVTLSCSPISGHRSVSWYQQTPGQGLQFLFEYFSETQRNKGNFPGRFSGRQFSNSRSEMNVSTLELGDSALYLCASSLGPSDYEQYFGPGTRLTVT.

Only one count was recorded for this clone. The chain combines TRBV28 with TRBJ1-5, with TRBD1 matching over 7 bases. The CDR3 loop spans 13 amino acids. Germline V lookup: CDR1 MDHEN, CDR2 SYDVKM. Losses at the gene ends were 6 bases for V and 5 bases for J; bases not matched to a gene: 4. CDR3 region: CASRRQGDQPQHF. CDR3 nucleotide sequence: TGTGCCAGCAGAAGGCAGGGGGATCAGCCCCAGCATTTT.

The chain links TRBV27 to TRBJ2-5, with 12 bases lining up with TRBD2. V was pared by 7 bases and J by 5 bases, with 14 bases of the junction left unmatched. This CDR3 spans 17 amino acids. Germline V gene data show CDR1 as MNHEY and CDR2 as SMNVEV (reference sequence). The CDR3, as DNA: TGTGCCAGCATTGAGAGACTAGCGGGAGCCCCAGGGGAGACCCAGTACTTC. Its protein is CASIERLAGAPGETQYF.

The rearrangement joins TRBV10-3 to TRBJ2-3; D is possibly TRBD2 (6 bases). The CDR3 has 15 amino acids. Between the trimmed V and J ends, which lost 6 bases and 3 bases, there was a span of 16 bases. Germline CDR1 ENHRY, CDR2 SYGVKD. CDR3 nucleotide sequence: TGTGCCATCAGGGGGACTGGCTTGGGGACAGATACGCAGTATTTT. It yields the protein CAIRGTGLGTDTQYF.

V is TRBV27 and J is TRBJ1-1; TRBD1 might be the D (5 bases). Germline V CDR1 and CDR2: MNHEY, SMNVEV (reference sequence). V was trimmed by 2 bases and J by 0 bases, leaving 10 bases between them. CDR3 length: 15 amino acids. The CDR3 loop reads CASSLVGGVNTEAFF. The CDR3, as DNA: TGTGCCAGCAGTTTAGTTGGGGGGGTGAACACTGAAGCTTTCTTT.

The V and J genes are TRBV7-2 and TRBJ2-5; no reliable D call. Trimming cost V 1 base and J 1 base, with 7 bases left between them. The CDR3 loop spans 14 amino acids. The germline gives CDR1 SGHTA, CDR2 FQGNSA. CDR3 bases: TGTGCCAGCAGCTTAGGCGAGGTCCAAGAGACCCAGTACTTC. Protein product: CASSLGEVQETQYF.

The chain has TRBV7-3 and TRBJ2-1, with TRBD2 matching over 10 bases. In germline, CDR1 is SGHTA, CDR2 FQGTGA. V was clipped by 3 bases and J by 7 bases; unmatched bases: 9. CDR3 length: 16 residues. CDR3 amino acids: CASSFLAGATGNEQFF. For the CDR3, the DNA is TGTGCCAGCAGCTTCCTAGCGGGAGCAACGGGGAATGAGCAGTTCTTC.

CDR3 bases: TGTGCCAGCAGTTTAGGGGTCGGGACAAGAAGTTACGAGCAGTACTTC. Encoded protein: CASSLGVGTRSYEQYF. This chain connects TRBV27 to TRBJ2-7, with D tentatively TRBD1 (6 bases). With 2 bases removed from V and 4 bases from J, the gap between germline ends came to 18 bases. This CDR3 has 16 amino acids. Germline V lookup: CDR1 MNHEY, CDR2 SMNVEV (reference sequence).

There are a few counts of this clone. The chain has TRBV5-5 and TRBJ2-1, with TRBD2 matching over 7 bases. The CDR3 spans 14 residues. Germline CDR1 reads SGHKS; CDR2 reads YYEKEE (reference sequence). After removal of 3 bases from V and 2 bases from J, the junction contained 2 bases not matched to a gene. In nucleotides, the CDR3 is TGTGCCAGCAGCTCCACTAGCGCCTACAATGAGCAGTTCTTC. Protein sequence: CASSSTSAYNEQFF. Full variable domain (outside the CDR3, taken from reference TRBV5-5 and TRBJ2-1): DAGVTQSPTHLIKTRGQQVTLRCSPISGHKSVSWYQQVLGQGPQFIFQYYEKEERGRGNFPDRFSARQFPNYSSELNVNALLLGDSALYLCASSSTSAYNEQFFGPGTRLTVL.

This chain connects TRBV9 to TRBJ2-7; the match to TRBD2 covers 12 bases. This CDR3 is built from 14 residues. V gave up 3 bases and J gave up 3 bases; unmatched junction bases: 1. Germline loops: CDR1 SGDLS, CDR2 YYNGEE. Here the CDR3 DNA reads TGTGCCAGCAGCGCTAGCGGGAGGGACTACGAGCAGTACTTC. This codes for CASSASGRDYEQYF.

Only one count was recorded for this clone. The genes are TRBV7-2 and TRBJ2-7; weak D call: TRBD2 (5 bases). V was trimmed by 2 bases and J by 8 bases, leaving 16 bases between them. The V gene's germline CDR1 is SGHTA and CDR2 FQGNSA. This CDR3 spans 14 amino acids. The CDR3 coding sequence is TGTGCCAGCAGCTTAATGGACTTCGGTTCACAGCAGTACTTC. Protein: CASSLMDFGSQQYF.

The rearrangement joins TRBV24-1 to TRBJ2-7; TRBD2 might be the D (6 bases). The germline gives CDR1 KGHDR, CDR2 SFDVKD. Trimming cost V 9 bases and J 2 bases, with 16 bases left between them. There are 14 residues in the CDR3. The CDR3 bases are TGTGCCACCGAGCCCCGGGAGAGGACCTACGAGCAGTACTTC. The encoded protein is CATEPRERTYEQYF.